This TCR beta chain was recovered during a study of cytomegalovirus exposure and HLA in healthy donors. There are 17 residues in the CDR3. CDR1 MNHNS and CDR2 SASEGT come from the germline V gene. The ends lost 0 bases at V and 6 bases at J; junction bases unmatched: 7. Separation from the roughly 670-subject first cohort characterized the approximately 120-subject validation cohort, to which the donors belonged. Repertoires were generated with immunoSEQ multiplex PCR, while TCRdb's copy carries only in-frame clones and drops some. Found here are roughly 140,000 clones, 70% to 90% of them singletons; the top ten hold about 3.5%.

Material for sequencing was PBMCs. The rearrangement uses TRBV6-1 and TRBJ2-1; 11 bases are shared with TRBD2. The clonotype comes from a woman younger than 30 in good health and CMV-seropositive. CDR3 sequence: CASSEARGTSGRNEQFF. Here the CDR3 DNA reads TGTGCCAGCAGTGAAGCTCGTGGGACTAGCGGCCGCAATGAGCAGTTCTTC.